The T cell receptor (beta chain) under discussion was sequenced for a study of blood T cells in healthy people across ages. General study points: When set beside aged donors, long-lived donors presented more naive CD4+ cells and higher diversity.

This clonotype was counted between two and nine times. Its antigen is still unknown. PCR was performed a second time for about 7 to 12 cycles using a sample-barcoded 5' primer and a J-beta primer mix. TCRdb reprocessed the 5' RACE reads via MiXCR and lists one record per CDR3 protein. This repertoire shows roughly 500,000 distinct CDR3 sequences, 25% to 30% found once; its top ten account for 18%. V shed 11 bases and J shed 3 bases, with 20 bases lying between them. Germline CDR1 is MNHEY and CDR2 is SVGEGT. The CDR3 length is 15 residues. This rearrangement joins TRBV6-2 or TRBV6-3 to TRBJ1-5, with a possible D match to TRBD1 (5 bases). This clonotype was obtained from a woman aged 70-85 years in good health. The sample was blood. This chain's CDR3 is CAGTHRTLDNQPQHF. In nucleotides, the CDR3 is TGTGCCGGCACCCATCGGACACTAGACAATCAGCCCCAGCATTTT.